The 15 T cell receptor beta chains below come from one sample, sequenced in a study of T cells after yellow fever vaccination. TCRdb processed the 5' RACE reads anew with MiXCR; each CDR3 protein has one entry. The data hold hundreds of thousands of distinct CDR3 sequences, with approximately 12% observed a single time. The sample was CD4+ T cells sorted from PBMCs, taken 15 days after the yellow fever booster vaccination. Receptors were obtained from a man aged 18 to 29 who received the YFV17D yellow fever vaccine.

The chain combines TRBV7-2 with TRBJ1-1, with 7 bases fitting TRBD1. The junction had 9 bases not matched to a gene; V was cut back by 5 bases and J by 6 bases. This CDR3 contains 14 residues. Looked up from germline, CDR1 is SGHTA and CDR2 is FQGNSA. The DNA of the CDR3 is TGTGCCAGCAGCCTCCGACAGGGTGCCGCTGAAGCTTTCTTT. Protein: CASSLRQGAAEAFF.

This clonotype was counted between two and nine times. The rearrangement joins TRBV5-1 to TRBJ1-1; unclear D gene. Germline V gene sequence: CDR1 SGHRS, CDR2 YFSETQ. The CDR3 has 13 residues. V lost 2 bases, J lost 4 bases, and 9 bases lay in between. CDR3 residues: CASSFNGFTEAFF. CDR3 coding DNA: TGCGCCAGCAGCTTTAACGGATTCACTGAAGCTTTCTTT. Full variable domain (missing parts from reference TRBV5-1 and TRBJ1-1): KAGVTQTPRYLIKTRGQQVTLSCSPISGHRSVSWYQQTPGQGLQFLFEYFSETQRNKGNFPGRFSGRQFSNSRSEMNVSTLELGDSALYLCASSFNGFTEAFFGQGTRLTVV.

This clonotype came up many times. The rearrangement links TRBV28 to TRBJ1-5; TRBD1 aligns across 7 bases. CDR1 is MDHEN and CDR2 is SYDVKM in the germline V gene. Trimming at V came to 6 bases and at J to 4 bases, leaving 12 bases not matched to a gene. The CDR3 is 16 residues long. The CDR3 spells CASRIFRDSSNQPQHF. For the CDR3, the DNA is TGTGCCAGCAGGATATTCCGGGACAGCTCTAATCAGCCCCAGCATTTT.

Points on this clonotype: With a much larger clone just one base away, this may be a read error. V gene TRBV11-2 combines with J gene TRBJ2-6; D could derive from TRBD1 or TRBD2 (5 bases each). Germline CDR1 is SGHAT and CDR2 is FQNNGV. The CDR3 totals 17 residues. The CDR3 is CAISLGAWDLPANVLTF. As DNA, the CDR3 is TGTGCCATCAGCTTAGGCGCGTGGGACCTTCCGGCCAACGTCCTGACTTTC.

This clonotype was seen a handful of times. This chain joins TRBV7-3 and TRBJ2-5; 7 bases fit TRBD1. The CDR3 consists of 14 residues. Germline lookup yields CDR1 SGHTA and CDR2 FQGTGA. The trim removed 8 bases at V and 5 bases at J, leaving 11 bases unmatched. This chain's CDR3 is CASSTGRGFETQYF. The CDR3 DNA reads as TGTGCCAGCTCAACCGGCAGGGGGTTCGAGACCCAGTACTTC.

The CDR3 spells CASSLPTGLTSYNSPLHF. The CDR3 nucleotides read TGTGCCAGCAGCCTACCGACAGGGTTGACCTCCTATAATTCACCCCTCCACTTT. The rearrangement joins TRBV6-6 to TRBJ1-6, with 7 bases fitting TRBD1. Germline CDR1 MNHNY, CDR2 SVGAGI (reference sequence). After removal of 6 bases from V and 0 bases from J, the junction contained 11 bases not matched to a gene. CDR3 length: 18 amino acids.

The table lists this clonotype with many counts. V and J are TRBV4-1 and TRBJ1-2; D is unresolved. In germline, CDR1 is MGHRA, CDR2 YSYEKL. Trimming took off 1 base at V and 8 bases at J, with 29 bases between the two ends. CDR3 length equals 19 residues. CDR3 in amino acids: CASSQVFPLFGNIGAGYTF. CDR3 nucleotide sequence: TGCGCCAGCAGCCAAGTCTTCCCTTTGTTCGGGAATATCGGTGCGGGCTACACCTTC.

This clonotype has only a few counts. The CDR3: CASSQGVSGNTIYF. In DNA, the CDR3 is TGTGCCAGCAGTCAGGGGGTCTCTGGAAACACCATATATTTT. The J gene is TRBJ1-3, the V gene TRBV7-2; 7 positions match TRBD1. Germline V lookup: CDR1 SGHTA, CDR2 FQGNSA. The ends lost 6 bases at V and 0 bases at J; junction bases unmatched: 2. The CDR3 contains 14 residues. Full variable domain (outside the CDR3, taken from reference TRBV7-2 and TRBJ1-3): GAGVSQSPSNKVTEKGKDVELRCDPISGHTALYWYRQSLGQGLEFLIYFQGNSAPDKSGLPSDRFSAERTGGSVSTLTIQRTQQEDSAVYLCASSQGVSGNTIYFGEGSWLTVV.

The rearrangement uses TRBV7-2 and TRBJ2-5, with 7 positions matching TRBD2. The junction had 6 bases not matched to a gene; V was cut back by 0 bases and J by 5 bases. This CDR3 is 15 amino acids long. CDR1 and CDR2 from the germline V gene are SGHTA and FQGNSA. The CDR3: CASSLARQGGETQYF. CDR3 bases: TGTGCCAGCAGCTTAGCGCGGCAGGGAGGGGAGACCCAGTACTTC. Using reference TRBV7-2 and TRBJ2-5 for the parts outside the CDR3, the full variable domain is GAGVSQSPSNKVTEKGKDVELRCDPISGHTALYWYRQSLGQGLEFLIYFQGNSAPDKSGLPSDRFSAERTGGSVSTLTIQRTQQEDSAVYLCASSLARQGGETQYFGPGTRLLVL.

The rearrangement uses TRBV5-1 and TRBJ1-2, with 10 bases that match TRBD1. Germline trimming cut 0 bases from V and 4 bases from J; bases unmatched to any gene: 3. Per germline, CDR1 SGHRS and CDR2 YFSETQ. The CDR3 totals 15 residues. The CDR3: CASSLAGQGFYGYTF. In DNA, the CDR3 is TGCGCCAGCAGCTTGGCGGGACAGGGGTTCTATGGCTACACCTTC.

This clonotype occurred a few times. The chain links TRBV6-1 to TRBJ1-5; D unresolved. Per the germline V gene, CDR1 is MNHNS and CDR2 is SASEGT. There are 13 residues in the CDR3. The ends were cut back, 7 bases at V and 2 bases at J, with 9 bases in the middle. CDR3 amino acids: CASTLMGNQPQHF. The DNA of the CDR3 is TGTGCCAGCACCTTAATGGGCAATCAGCCCCAGCATTTT.

The rearrangement uses TRBV20-1 and TRBJ2-1; tentatively, D is TRBD1 (6 bases). There are 12 residues in the CDR3. Germline V gene data show CDR1 as DFQATT and CDR2 as SNEGSKA (reference sequence). The V gene lost 6 bases and the J gene lost 10 bases, with 16 bases spanning the gap. Here the CDR3 DNA reads TGCAGTGCCTCAAAAACCGGACAGGAGCAGTTCTTC. It yields the protein CSASKTGQEQFF.

This clonotype occurred a few times. V gene TRBV4-1 combines with J gene TRBJ2-3; 8 positions agree with TRBD2. The CDR3 is 16 residues long. The ends lost 4 bases at V and 2 bases at J; junction bases unmatched: 8. In germline, CDR1 is MGHRA, CDR2 YSYEKL. In nucleotides, the CDR3 is TGCGCCAGCAGCCGCCTGACGGGGGGGACCACAGATACGCAGTATTTT. Protein sequence: CASSRLTGGTTDTQYF.

This clonotype was seen only a few times. The chain recombines TRBV10-2 with TRBJ2-4; 7 nucleotides line up with TRBD1. The germline gives CDR1 WSHSY, CDR2 SAAADI. The CDR3 contains 13 residues. V shed 7 bases, J shed 6 bases, and the junction held 6 bases outside the gene matches. CDR3 residues: CASKHRQGNIQYF. The CDR3 coding sequence is TGCGCCAGCAAACACAGACAGGGAAACATTCAGTACTTC.

The chain uses TRBV18 and TRBJ1-5, with D perhaps TRBD1 (5 bases). This CDR3 region has 14 residues. The V end was cut by 6 bases, the J end by 3 bases, with 12 bases between. Germline CDR1 and CDR2: KGHSH and LQKENI. The chain's CDR3 is CASSPTAYNQPQHF. The DNA of the CDR3 is TGTGCCAGCTCGCCGACAGCCTACAATCAGCCCCAGCATTTT.